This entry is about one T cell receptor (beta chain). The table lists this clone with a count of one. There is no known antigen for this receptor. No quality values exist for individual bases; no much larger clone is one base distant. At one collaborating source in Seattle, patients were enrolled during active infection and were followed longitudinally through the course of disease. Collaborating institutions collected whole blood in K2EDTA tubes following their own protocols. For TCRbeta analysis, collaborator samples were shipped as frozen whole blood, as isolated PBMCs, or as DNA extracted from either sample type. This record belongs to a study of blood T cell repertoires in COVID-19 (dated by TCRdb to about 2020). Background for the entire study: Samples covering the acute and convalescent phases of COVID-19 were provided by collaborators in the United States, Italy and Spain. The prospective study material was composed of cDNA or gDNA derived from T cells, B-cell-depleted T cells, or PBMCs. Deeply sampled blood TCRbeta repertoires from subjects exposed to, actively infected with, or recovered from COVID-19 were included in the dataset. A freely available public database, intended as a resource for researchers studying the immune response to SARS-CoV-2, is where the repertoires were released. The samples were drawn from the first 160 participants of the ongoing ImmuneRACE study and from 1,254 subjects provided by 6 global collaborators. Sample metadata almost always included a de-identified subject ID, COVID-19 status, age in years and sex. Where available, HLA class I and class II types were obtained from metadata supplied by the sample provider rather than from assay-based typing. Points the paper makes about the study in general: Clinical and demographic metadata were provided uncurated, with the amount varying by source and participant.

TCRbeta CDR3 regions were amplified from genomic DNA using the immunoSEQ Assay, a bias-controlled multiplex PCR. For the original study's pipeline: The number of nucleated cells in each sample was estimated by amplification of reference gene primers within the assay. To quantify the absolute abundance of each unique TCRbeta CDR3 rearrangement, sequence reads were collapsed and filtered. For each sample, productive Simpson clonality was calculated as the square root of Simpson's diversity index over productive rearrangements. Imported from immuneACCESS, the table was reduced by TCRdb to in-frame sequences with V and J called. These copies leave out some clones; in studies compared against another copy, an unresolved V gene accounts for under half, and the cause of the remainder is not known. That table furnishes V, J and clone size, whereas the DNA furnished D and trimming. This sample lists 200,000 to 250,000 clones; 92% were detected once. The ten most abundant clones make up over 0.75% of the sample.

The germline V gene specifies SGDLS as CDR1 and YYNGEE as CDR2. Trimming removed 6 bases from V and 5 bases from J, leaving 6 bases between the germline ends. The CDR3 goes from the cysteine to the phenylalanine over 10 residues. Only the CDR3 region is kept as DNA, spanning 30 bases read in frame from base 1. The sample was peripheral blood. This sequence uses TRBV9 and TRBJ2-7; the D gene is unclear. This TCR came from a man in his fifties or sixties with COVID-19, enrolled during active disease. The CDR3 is CASKEHEQYF. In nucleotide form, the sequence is TGTGCCAGCAAGGAGCACGAGCAGTACTTC.